These T cell receptor beta chains were read from a single sample in a study of identical twins. A single record per CDR3 protein comes from TCRdb applying MiXCR to the 5' RACE reads. This sample carries roughly 750,000 distinct CDR3 sequences, about 20% of them seen once, and the ten largest clones take 4% to 5.5%. The same specimen was also included in a second study, on T cells expressing NK-cell markers.

Sequenced material: PBMCs. Receptor source: a woman younger than 30 in good health. The CDR3 runs from the conserved cysteine through the conserved F or W. The D gene is left open where the match is weak.

>TRBJ1-2|TRBD1|TRBV2
CAGRTGPDYGYTF
>TRBJ2-1|TRBD2|TRBV7-2
CASSKRLADPNEQFF
>TRBJ2-7|NA|TRBV10-3
CAISESVRVYEQYF
>TRBJ2-1|NA|TRBV18
CASSPPGSGTYNEQFF
>TRBJ1-1|NA|TRBV29-1
CSVPLRFSEAFF
>TRBJ2-1|TRBD2|TRBV3-1
CASSPLASGRVPFF
>TRBJ2-1|NA|TRBV5-1
CASTLGDYPGDEQFF
>TRBJ2-2|TRBD2|TRBV11-1
CASSSPPGTSGNTGELFF
>TRBJ2-1|NA|TRBV7-9
CASSSNRPEQFF
>TRBJ2-1|NA|TRBV12-3/TRBV12-4
CASEGDSYNEQFF
>TRBJ2-5|NA|TRBV10-3
CAISEDETQYF
>TRBJ2-1|TRBD1|TRBV24-1
CATSDAGTDANEQFF
>TRBJ1-4|NA|TRBV20-1
CSARYGDEKLFF
>TRBJ2-7|NA|TRBV9
CASRYRDGTYEQYF
>TRBJ2-7|TRBD1|TRBV11-3
CASSLITGTERYEQYF
>TRBJ2-5|TRBD2|TRBV7-6
CASSLRKLAEQETQYF
>TRBJ2-7|NA|TRBV20-1
CSARPIQGSEVSYEQYF
>TRBJ2-3|NA|TRBV5-1
CASSKTGVGDTQYF
>TRBJ2-3|TRBD1|TRBV11-1
CASSDIRRRGRVSADTQYF
>TRBJ2-5|NA|TRBV20-1
CSAGYQETQYF
>TRBJ1-2|TRBD1|TRBV20-1
CSAETGGYGYTF
>TRBJ2-1|NA|TRBV20-1
CSARKDGNEQFF
>TRBJ2-7|TRBD2|TRBV20-1
CSAREPSGYSYEQYF
>TRBJ2-5|TRBD2|TRBV7-2
CASSLGSPSGRAETQYF
>TRBJ1-4|TRBD1|TRBV28
CASRIQGGGTNEKLFF
>TRBJ2-1|TRBD2|TRBV6-2/TRBV6-3
CASSARGGGNEQFF
>TRBJ2-2|NA|TRBV20-1
CSASSAGTGELFF
>TRBJ1-1|NA|TRBV6-5
CASSYGQYTEAFF
>TRBJ2-5|NA|TRBV20-1
CSARVQGRLQETQYF
>TRBJ2-5|TRBD2|TRBV20-1
CSASGTSIETQYF
>TRBJ2-3|TRBD1|TRBV5-1
CASSEDRGKDTQYF
>TRBJ1-1|TRBD1|TRBV29-1
CSVSGGLYTEAFF
>TRBJ2-1|NA|TRBV20-1
CSAAPGAYEQFF
>TRBJ1-4|NA|TRBV2
CASYPREGREKLFF
>TRBJ2-3|NA|TRBV6-2/TRBV6-3
CASSYSESLASTDTQYF
>TRBJ2-3|TRBD2|TRBV11-2
CASSLLLAGGPDTQYF
>TRBJ2-1|NA|TRBV12-3/TRBV12-4
CASTLPRVGRHNEQFF
>TRBJ2-4|TRBD1|TRBV23-1
CASSRRDRAVLAKNIQYF
>TRBJ1-6|NA|TRBV5-5
CASSLGGSNNSPLHF